Sequencing of this T cell receptor beta chain was carried out in a study of early T cells in non-severe SARS-CoV-2 infection. Study-level background: Sequenced bulk RNA came from whole blood that was unsorted, and chains were unpaired.

Separate cDNA molecules each had unique molecular identifiers attached to them. TCRdb reprocessed the 5' RACE reads with MiXCR, giving one entry per CDR3 protein. The data contain 66,000 or so distinct CDR3 sequences, approximately 13% of them singletons. The V and J ends lost 1 base and 5 bases respectively, with 8 bases between them. The CDR3 consists of 13 residues. CDR1 and CDR2 (germline): KGHSH, LQKENI. Study-wide results and caveats: A preference for anti-spike CD8 responses marked VDJdb matching, which missed private and CD4 specificities.

This clonotype was observed many times. Its target is unknown. Source material: whole blood. This clonotype originated in an adult who was a healthcare worker with PCR-confirmed SARS-CoV-2 infection or an uninfected control (not recorded which). V gene TRBV18 combines with J gene TRBJ2-5; D not resolved. The CDR3 is CASSPQRWETQYF. The CDR3 region has the DNA TGTGCCAGCTCACCACAGCGTTGGGAGACCCAGTACTTC.